A single sample gave rise to the 22 T cell receptor beta chains below, sequenced in a study of blood T cell repertoires in COVID-19. Only in-frame clones appear in the TCRdb table, and some are missing; sequencing was by immunoSEQ multiplex PCR. Here the sample spans around 200,000 clones, 86% being singletons. Material: PBMCs or T cells enriched from blood (not recorded which). These receptors were taken from a woman between 50 and 59 years old in a cohort exposed to, infected with or recovered from COVID-19 (not recorded which).

The V gene is TRBV4-2, the J gene TRBJ1-1; the D is unclear. CDR1 is LGHNA, CDR2 YNFKEQ, per germline. The CDR3 loop spans 12 amino acids. V dropped 0 bases and J dropped 7 bases, with 6 bases sitting between them. The CDR3 DNA reads TGTGCCAGCAGCCAAGATCCCGGTGAAGCTTTCTTT. Residues: CASSQDPGEAFF.

V is TRBV2 and J is TRBJ2-3, with D tentatively TRBD2 (6 bases). Germline assignment: CDR1 SNHLY and CDR2 FYNNEI. Trimming removed 1 base from V and 1 base from J, with 15 bases in between. The CDR3 covers 17 residues. The CDR3 DNA sequence: TGTGCCAGCAGTGAAGTCTTTACTAGCTTTGGCACAGATACGCAGTATTTT. This translates into CASSEVFTSFGTDTQYF.

This clone turned up a few times. The chain combines TRBV19 with TRBJ1-5; D uncertain. V was clipped by 3 bases and J by 5 bases, with 11 bases between them. The CDR3 covers 14 residues. CDR1 and CDR2 from the germline V gene are LNHDA and SQIVND (reference sequence). The CDR3 spells CASSMKAEYQPQHF. DNA of the CDR3: TGTGCCAGTAGTATGAAGGCGGAGTATCAGCCCCAGCATTTT.

This chain connects TRBV6-5 to TRBJ2-2, with a possible D match to TRBD1 (6 bases). Germline CDR1 is MNHEY and CDR2 is SVGAGI. The CDR3 sequence is 14 residues long. V dropped 3 bases and J dropped 7 bases, with 12 bases sitting between them. CDR3 in DNA: TGTGCCAGCAGTTATGGGCAGGGGAGCGGGGAGCTGTTTTTT. Translated: CASSYGQGSGELFF.

The chain is built from TRBV7-6 and TRBJ2-1, with 10 bases fitting TRBD2. J gave up 8 bases and V 1 base, and 17 bases lay outside the gene matches. Germline CDR1 reads SGHVS; CDR2 reads FNYEAQ. This CDR3 is built from 19 residues. CDR3 DNA sequence: TGTGCCAGCAGCTTAGAGGCTAGCGGGGGAGAGATTTTTGTCTATGAGCAGTTCTTC. This gives the protein CASSLEASGGEIFVYEQFF.

The chain joins TRBV29-1 to TRBJ2-2; TRBD2 aligns across 14 bases. CDR1 and CDR2 (germline): SQVTM, ANQGSEA. The J segment lost 4 bases and the V segment lost 8 bases, leaving 9 bases of the junction unmatched. The CDR3 runs 16 residues. CDR3 amino acids: CSIKRGTSGGTGELFF. CDR3 coding DNA: TGCAGCATAAAAAGGGGGACTAGCGGGGGCACCGGGGAGCTGTTTTTT.

This rearrangement joins TRBV6-5 to TRBJ2-1, with D possibly TRBD1 on 5 matching bases. This CDR3 comprises 13 residues. V was trimmed by 7 bases and J by 5 bases, leaving 12 bases between them. From germline, CDR1 is MNHEY and CDR2 SVGAGI. The CDR3 is CASTTRRDNEQFF. Here the CDR3 DNA reads TGTGCCAGCACCACCCGCAGGGACAATGAGCAGTTCTTC.

The CDR3 loop reads CASSNTGHKNIQYF. The CDR3 DNA reads as TGTGCCAGTAGTAATACAGGGCACAAAAACATTCAGTACTTC. This sequence joins TRBV19 and TRBJ2-4; D may be TRBD1 (6 bases). Germline values: CDR1 LNHDA, CDR2 SQIVND (reference sequence). Between the trimmed V and J ends, which lost 4 bases and 3 bases, there was a span of 10 bases. This CDR3 region has 14 residues.

V gene TRBV12-3 or TRBV12-4 combines with J gene TRBJ2-3; 10 nucleotides match TRBD2. V lost 5 bases to trimming and J lost 4 bases; unmatched junction nucleotides: 0. The CDR3 sequence is 13 residues long. CDR3 bases: TGTGCCAGCAGTAGCGGGGGGGCAGATACGCAGTATTTT. This encodes CASSSGGADTQYF.

The rearrangement links TRBV6-5 to TRBJ2-7; 8 bases are shared with TRBD1. V lost 5 bases and J lost 3; bases outside the gene matches: 6. From germline, CDR1 is MNHEY and CDR2 SVGAGI. The CDR3 runs to 14 residues. The CDR3 DNA reads as TGTGCCAGCAGTCCTACAGGGGGTAGCTACGAGCAGTACTTC. Its protein product is CASSPTGGSYEQYF.

The chain is built from TRBV18 and TRBJ2-1; possible D gene TRBD1, 6 bases. This CDR3 is 13 amino acids long. Trimming shortened V by 3 bases and J by 7 bases, and 10 bases separated the two germline ends. Germline V lookup: CDR1 KGHSH, CDR2 LQKENI. CDR3 loop: CASSPRGFNEQFF. As DNA, the CDR3 is TGTGCCAGCTCACCCAGGGGTTTTAATGAGCAGTTCTTC.

This chain links TRBV21-1 with TRBJ2-2; TRBD1, as called in the table, went unchecked against the DNA. TRBV21-1 is marked as a pseudogene. The CDR3 is made up of 15 amino acids. The CDR3 region is CASSTGRGRTGELFF. The CDR3 DNA reads TGTGCCAGCAGCACGGGCAGGGGGCGGACCGGGGAGCTGTTTTTT.

The chain links TRBV2 to TRBJ2-1; maybe TRBD1 (6 bases). V was cut by 4 bases and J by 9 bases, with 16 bases left in between. Germline V gene sequence: CDR1 SNHLY, CDR2 FYNNEI. The CDR3 has 14 amino acids. CDR3 protein: CASSVGQGNSEQFF. The CDR3 DNA follows: TGTGCCAGCAGTGTGGGGCAGGGGAATAGTGAGCAGTTCTTC.

The chain joins TRBV1 to TRBJ1-5; the table's D call of TRBD1 was not tested on the DNA. TRBV1 is a documented pseudogene. The CDR3 is 21 residues long. In DNA form, the CDR3 reads TGCACCAGCAGCCAAGCAAAGGGGACAGAACTAGAAAATTATAGCAATCAGCCCCAGCATTTT. Its protein product is CTSSQAKGTELENYSNQPQHF.

The chain recombines TRBV7-8 with TRBJ2-1; D ambiguous. CDR1 is SGHVS, CDR2 FQNEAQ, per germline. The CDR3 contains 14 residues. V shed 5 bases and J shed 3 bases, with 11 bases lying between them. Written as DNA, the CDR3 is TGTGCCAGCAGCAAGTCTAGTTACTACAATGAGCAGTTCTTC. Its translation is CASSKSSYYNEQFF.

The rearrangement joins TRBV6-6 to TRBJ1-6; perhaps TRBD1 as D (6 bases). Per germline, CDR1 MNHNY and CDR2 SVGAGI (reference sequence). The CDR3 sequence is 14 residues long. Trimming left V 6 bases short and J 5 bases short, with 11 bases between. The CDR3 sequence: CASSHGQNNSPLHF. Written as DNA, the CDR3 is TGTGCCAGCAGCCACGGACAGAATAATTCACCCCTCCACTTT.

This sequence joins TRBV20-1 and TRBJ2-1, with 9 positions matching TRBD2. The V segment lost 3 bases and the J segment 7 bases; nucleotides outside the gene matches: 10. This CDR3 has 15 amino acids. Germline-derived CDR1 and CDR2 are DFQATT and SNEGSKA (reference sequence). The CDR3 bases are TGCAGTGCTAGTAGAGGCGGGGGGGCCGTAAATGAGCAGTTCTTC. Translation: CSASRGGGAVNEQFF.

This clone was counted a few times. This rearrangement joins TRBV30 to TRBJ2-5, with D unclear. The CDR3 loop spans 10 amino acids. The germline V gene encodes CDR1 GTSNPN and CDR2 SVGIG (reference sequence). Trimming shortened V by 5 bases and J by 4 bases, and 5 bases separated the two germline ends. CDR3 coding DNA: TGTGCCTGGTCAGTAGAGACCCAGTACTTC. Its translation is CAWSVETQYF.

The V call is TRBV4-1, the J call TRBJ1-2, with a tentative D call TRBD1 (5 bases). The V gene's germline CDR1 is MGHRA and CDR2 YSYEKL. The V and J ends lost 0 bases and 3 bases respectively, with 14 bases between them. This CDR3 spans 16 amino acids. The CDR3 protein is CASSQESAQAYYGYTF. CDR3 sequence (DNA): TGCGCCAGCAGCCAAGAGTCGGCACAGGCCTACTATGGCTACACCTTC.

V gene TRBV7-2 combines with J gene TRBJ2-4, with 8 nucleotides matching TRBD1. CDR1 and CDR2 (germline): SGHTA, FQGNSA. V was pared by 3 bases and J by 5 bases, with 6 bases of the junction left unmatched. The CDR3 extends over 15 amino acids. The CDR3 bases are TGTGCCAGCAGCTTGAGACAGGGGATTGAAAACATTCAGTACTTC. Protein: CASSLRQGIENIQYF.

The rearrangement joins TRBV19 to TRBJ1-4; tentatively, D is TRBD1 (6 bases). CDR3 length: 13 residues. Looked up from germline, CDR1 is LNHDA and CDR2 is SQIVND (reference sequence). The V end lost 9 bases, the J end lost 8 bases, and 16 bases lay between the germline ends. For the CDR3, the DNA is TGTGCCAGCAATTGGGGGCGAGGGGAAAAACTGTTTTTT. It yields the protein CASNWGRGEKLFF.

The gene calls are TRBV5-4 and TRBJ2-2; D is possibly TRBD2 (5 bases). V was cut by 3 bases and J by 4 bases, with 19 bases left in between. The CDR3 runs to 17 residues. Germline V CDR1 and CDR2: SGHNT, YYREEE (reference sequence). Here the CDR3 DNA reads TGTGCCAGCAGCTCTTGGACCGGGATGAGCGCCACCGGGGAGCTGTTTTTT. Its protein product is CASSSWTGMSATGELFF.